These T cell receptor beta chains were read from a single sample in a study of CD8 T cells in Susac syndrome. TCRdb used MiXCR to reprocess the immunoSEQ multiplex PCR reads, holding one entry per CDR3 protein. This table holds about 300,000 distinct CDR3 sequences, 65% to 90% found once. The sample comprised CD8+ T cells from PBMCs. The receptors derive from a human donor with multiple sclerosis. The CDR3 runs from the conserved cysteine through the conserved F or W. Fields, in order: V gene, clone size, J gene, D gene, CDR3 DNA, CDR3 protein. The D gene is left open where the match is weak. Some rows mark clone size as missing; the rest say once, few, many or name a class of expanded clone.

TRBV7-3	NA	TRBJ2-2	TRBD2	TGTGCCAGCAGCTATTCACTAGCGTCTAGCACCGGGGAGCTGTTTTTT	CASSYSLASSTGELFF
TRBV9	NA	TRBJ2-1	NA	TGTGCCAGCAGCAAGGGGGACTACACGTACAATGAGCAGTTCTTC	CASSKGDYTYNEQFF
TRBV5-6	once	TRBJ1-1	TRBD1	TGTGCCAGCAGCAACACTAGGGGGCGCCGAGCTTTCTTT	CASSNTRGRRAFF
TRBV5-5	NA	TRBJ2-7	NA	TGTGCCAGCAGCCCGGGCCCAGGACCCTCCTACGAGCAGTACTTC	CASSPGPGPSYEQYF
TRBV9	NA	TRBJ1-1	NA	TGTGCCAGCGGGTCCGGGACAAAGCCCTACACTGAAGCTTTCTTT	CASGSGTKPYTEAFF
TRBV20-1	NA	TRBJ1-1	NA	TGCAGTGCTACTGAGGACACTGAAGCTTTCTTT	CSATEDTEAFF
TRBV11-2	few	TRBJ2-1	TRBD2	TGTGCCAGCAGCTTAGGTGGTACTAGCGGCCCTGAGCAGTTCTTC	CASSLGGTSGPEQFF
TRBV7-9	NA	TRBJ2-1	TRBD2	TGTGCCAGCGGTAGCGGGAGGGCCTCTGGCAATGAGCAGTTCTTC	CASGSGRASGNEQFF
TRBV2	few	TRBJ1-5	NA	TGTGCCAGCAGTGAGGGGGGGGCGCGGCAGCCCCAGCATTTT	CASSEGGARQPQHF
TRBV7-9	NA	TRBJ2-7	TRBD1	TGTGCCAGCAGCTACCACCGGGACAGGGTAGGGGAGCAGTACTTC	CASSYHRDRVGEQYF
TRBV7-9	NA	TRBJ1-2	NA	TGTGCCAGCAGCTTAACCGGTGGCCCGAAAAACTATGGCTACACCTTC	CASSLTGGPKNYGYTF
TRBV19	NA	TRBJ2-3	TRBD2	TGTGCCAGTACTCGAGACATAGCGGGAGACACAGATACGCAGTATTTT	CASTRDIAGDTDTQYF
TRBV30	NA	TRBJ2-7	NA	TGTGCCTGGAGTGCCCTAGGAACCTACGAGCAGTACTTC	CAWSALGTYEQYF
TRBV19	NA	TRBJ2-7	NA	TGTGCCAGTAGTCCCCAATACAGGGACGAGCAGTACTTC	CASSPQYRDEQYF
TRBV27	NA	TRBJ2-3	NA	TGTGCCAGCAGTTTGAAGGGCCCTCGCACAGATACGCAGTATTTT	CASSLKGPRTDTQYF
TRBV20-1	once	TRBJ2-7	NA	TGCAGTGCCACCGACCTACCCCCGGGGGAGACCGTCTACGAGCAGTACTTC	CSATDLPPGETVYEQYF
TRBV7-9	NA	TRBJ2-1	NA	TGTGCCAGCCGTCAGGGGTCCTACAATGAGCAGTTCTTC	CASRQGSYNEQFF
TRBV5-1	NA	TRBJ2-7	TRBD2	TGCGCCAGCAGCTTGTATAGACTAGCAGACGAGCAGTACTTC	CASSLYRLADEQYF
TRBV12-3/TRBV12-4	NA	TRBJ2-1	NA	TGTGCCAGCAGTCCGGAAGTGAGCTCCTACAATGAGCAGTTCTTC	CASSPEVSSYNEQFF
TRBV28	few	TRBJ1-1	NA	TGTGCCAGCAGTTTAGGAGGGATCACTGAAGCTTTCTTT	CASSLGGITEAFF
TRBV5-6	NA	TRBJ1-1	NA	TGTGCCAGCAGGAGGACTGTAATGAACACTGAAGCTTTCTTT	CASRRTVMNTEAFF
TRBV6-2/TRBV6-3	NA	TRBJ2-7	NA	TGTGCCAGCAGTTACTGGGGCGAGCAGTACTTC	CASSYWGEQYF
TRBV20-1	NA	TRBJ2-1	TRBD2	TGCAGTGCAAGCATTCTAGCGGGAGCAGTCAATGAGCAGTTCTTC	CSASILAGAVNEQFF
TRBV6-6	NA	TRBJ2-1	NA	TGTGCCAGCAGTTACGGGACCAGTGACAATGAGCAGTTCTTC	CASSYGTSDNEQFF